The clone carrying this T cell receptor beta chain was recorded once. The target antigen is unknown. This specimen comes from a study of T cells in tuberculosis. Sequencing was performed with immunoSEQ multiplex PCR; in TCRdb, only in-frame clones are kept and a portion is missing. The profile shows 40,000 to 45,000 clones, 90% to 95% of them singletons. Study conclusions and caveats: Using the GMM-specific repertoire gave over 80% accuracy versus over 60% with motifs.

Input material: PBMCs. This clonotype was obtained from a donor under 30 with latent tuberculosis or without tuberculosis infection.

CDR3 protein: CASNHGGSEAFF. CDR3 nucleotides: TGTGCCAGCAACCACGGGGGATCTGAAGCTTTCTTT. The V and J genes are TRBV6-5 and TRBJ1-1; a weak D match, TRBD1 (5 bases). Germline CDR1 and CDR2: MNHEY and SVGAGI. The CDR3 consists of 12 residues. Trimming took off 7 bases at V and 6 bases at J, with 12 bases between the two ends.